Listed below are T cell receptor beta chains from one sample, sequenced in a study of T cells in Graves' hyperthyroidism and ophthalmopathy. TCRdb itself ran the multiplex PCR reads through MiXCR, one entry per CDR3 protein. The sample carries about 840,000 distinct CDR3 sequences, more than 30% recorded once. The sequencing sample was made of blood. These receptor sequences come from a young man with Graves' hyperthyroidism. The CDR3 runs from the conserved cysteine through the conserved F or W. The D gene is left open where the match is weak. Rows may omit the clone size; those that give it use once, few, many or a size class.

D	V	J	size	DNA	CDR3
TRBD2	TRBV9	TRBJ2-2	NA	TGTGCCAGCACCGGACTAGCGGGAGTGGAAGCCGGGGAGCTGTTTTTT	CASTGLAGVEAGELFF
TRBD1	TRBV7-2	TRBJ1-5	NA	TGTGCCAGCAGCGTTACAGGGGGACGCTACGATCAGCCCCAGCATTTT	CASSVTGGRYDQPQHF
TRBD2	TRBV11-2	TRBJ2-5	many	TGTGCCAGCAGCTTACAGCGGGGGCAACCACAGTACTTC	CASSLQRGQPQYF
TRBD1	TRBV20-1	TRBJ1-4	NA	TGCAGTGCCCCGACAGGGGCGGCTAATGAAAAACTGTTTTTT	CSAPTGAANEKLFF
NA	TRBV7-2	TRBJ1-5	NA	TGTGCCAGCAGCTCAGTCGCGGGATATGGAAATCAGCCCCAGCATTTT	CASSSVAGYGNQPQHF
NA	TRBV19	TRBJ2-2	NA	TGTGCCAGTAGTAAGGGGTCGAACACCGGGGAGCTGTTTTTT	CASSKGSNTGELFF
TRBD1	TRBV6-5	TRBJ1-1	NA	TGTGCCATCAGCAGGGACAGCATGAACACTGAAGCTTTCTTT	CAISRDSMNTEAFF
TRBD1	TRBV11-2	TRBJ2-7	few	TGTGCCAGCAGCTTAATCGGGACAGGGGGCAACGAGCAGTACTTC	CASSLIGTGGNEQYF
TRBD1	TRBV12-3/TRBV12-4	TRBJ1-2	NA	TGTGCCAGCAGATCTCTGGACAGGGCTAACTATGGCTACACCTTC	CASRSLDRANYGYTF
TRBD1	TRBV10-3	TRBJ1-2	once	TGTGCTATCGACAGGGGCGCGCGATCCGGCTACACCTTC	CAIDRGARSGYTF
NA	TRBV5-1	TRBJ1-6	many	TGCGCCAGCAGCCCGGGGGCGGATAATTCACCCCTCCACTTT	CASSPGADNSPLHF
NA	TRBV5-1	TRBJ1-2	once	TGCGCCAGCAGCTCACGGTCCTCCAGGCGGGGCTACACCTTC	CASSSRSSRRGYTF
NA	TRBV7-9	TRBJ1-2	NA	TGTGCCAGCAGCTTTTCCCAGCCCAACTATGGCTACACCTTC	CASSFSQPNYGYTF
NA	TRBV5-1	TRBJ2-7	few	TGCGCCAGCAACACGGACGGCTCGTCCTACGAGCAGTACTTC	CASNTDGSSYEQYF
NA	TRBV3-1	TRBJ1-2	NA	TGTGCCAGCAGCCAAGTATCACGGATTAACTATGGCTACACCTTC	CASSQVSRINYGYTF
NA	TRBV20-1	TRBJ2-7	NA	TGCAGTGCTACCTCCGGGACTTTCCGTGGGGGGGAGCAGTACTTC	CSATSGTFRGGEQYF
NA	TRBV29-1	TRBJ2-3	NA	TGCAGCGTCTCAGATGGCACAGATACGCAGTATTTT	CSVSDGTDTQYF
TRBD1	TRBV14	TRBJ2-7	many	TGTGCCAGCAGCCAGTCGGCTTGGACAGGGGGATTCGAGCAGTACTTC	CASSQSAWTGGFEQYF
TRBD2	TRBV19	TRBJ2-7	NA	TGTGCCAGTGCCAGCATTAGCGGGAGGCGGTACGAGCAGTACTTC	CASASISGRRYEQYF
NA	TRBV9	TRBJ1-5	NA	TGTGCCAGCAGCCAAGAGGGGAGCCCCGGGCCCCAGCATTTT	CASSQEGSPGPQHF
NA	TRBV29-1	TRBJ1-2	NA	TGCAGCTTATCAGGTGGCTACACCTTC	CSLSGGYTF
NA	TRBV15	TRBJ2-5	NA	TGTGCCACCAGCAGCGACCCCCGGGTAGGAGAGACCCAGTACTTC	CATSSDPRVGETQYF
TRBD1	TRBV25-1	TRBJ1-1	once	TGTGCCAGCTTAGAAACAGGGGGGACTGAAGCTTTCTTT	CASLETGGTEAFF
NA	TRBV10-3	TRBJ2-7	NA	TGTGCCAGCAGTGGGACTTTAAACTCCTACGAGCAGTACTTC	CASSGTLNSYEQYF
NA	TRBV15	TRBJ1-5	NA	TGTGCCGCCAGCACCGGGGACACCAAGGGACAGCCCCAGCATTTT	CAASTGDTKGQPQHF
NA	TRBV15	TRBJ2-5	NA	TGTGCCACCAGCAGCGCGGATCGAGGGAAGATGCCCCAGTACTTC	CATSSADRGKMPQYF
NA	TRBV6-5	TRBJ2-2	NA	TGTGCCAGCAGTCTTATGCCGGGACCTCAGCGGGCGAACACCGGGGAGCTGTTTTTT	CASSLMPGPQRANTGELFF
NA	TRBV11-2	TRBJ2-2	NA	TGTGCCAGCAGCTCTGAGGGGCAAGGGGCCGGGGAGCTGTTTTTT	CASSSEGQGAGELFF
TRBD1	TRBV6-5	TRBJ1-5	NA	TGTGCCACCGGGACAGGGGGCTCCGGTCAGCCCCAGCATTTT	CATGTGGSGQPQHF
NA	TRBV6-6	TRBJ2-2	once	TGTGCCAGCAGTACCCGGGACGGTCCGACCGGGGAGCTGTTTTTT	CASSTRDGPTGELFF
NA	TRBV20-1	TRBJ2-7	few	TGCAGTGCTAGAGATCAGCAGGGCTCCTACGAGCAGTACTTC	CSARDQQGSYEQYF
TRBD1	TRBV12-3/TRBV12-4	TRBJ2-6	NA	TGTGCCAGCAGTGACAGGGGGGGGGCCAACGTCCTGACTTTC	CASSDRGGANVLTF
NA	TRBV12-3/TRBV12-4	TRBJ2-5	few	TGTGCCAGCAGCCACGCTGCGGAGACCCAGTACTTC	CASSHAAETQYF
TRBD2	TRBV3-1	TRBJ2-7	NA	TGTGCCAGCAGCCGCTCCAGCGGGGAACGCGACGAGCAGTACTTC	CASSRSSGERDEQYF
NA	TRBV7-2	TRBJ1-5	many	TGTGCCAGTAGCCTGGCCGGTTATCAGCCCCAGCATTTT	CASSLAGYQPQHF
NA	TRBV20-1	TRBJ1-6	many	TGCAGTGCGACGGCACAGGGTGGCAATTCACCCCTCCACTTT	CSATAQGGNSPLHF
NA	TRBV7-9	TRBJ1-5	few	TGTGCCAGCGCGGGGGGCCCCGGGCCCCAGCATTTT	CASAGGPGPQHF
NA	TRBV2	TRBJ2-5	once	TGTGCCAGCAGTTACCTCGCATCGGGGGAGACCCAGTACTTC	CASSYLASGETQYF
NA	TRBV9	TRBJ2-2	NA	TGTGCCAGCAGCGTAGTTAGTACAGGATACACCGGGGAGCTGTTTTTT	CASSVVSTGYTGELFF
NA	TRBV7-2	TRBJ1-2	many	TGTGCCAGCAGCCAAGTGAATGGGCGCGGCTACACCTTC	CASSQVNGRGYTF
TRBD1	TRBV4-1	TRBJ2-5	NA	TGCGCCAGCAGCCAAGATACAGGGGAAGGGGCGACCCAGTACTTC	CASSQDTGEGATQYF
TRBD1	TRBV5-4	TRBJ2-7	NA	TGTGCCAGCAGCTTAGGCGGGACAGGGGCTGTGGGCGAGCAGTACTTC	CASSLGGTGAVGEQYF
NA	TRBV9	TRBJ1-1	many	TGTGCCAGCAGCGTAGCTGAAGCACGGACTGAAGCTTTCTTT	CASSVAEARTEAFF
NA	TRBV19	TRBJ2-5	NA	TGTGCCAGTAGTATGGGGGATCAAGAGACCCAGTACTTC	CASSMGDQETQYF
NA	TRBV20-1	TRBJ2-5	many	TGCAGTGCTACCCTAGACAGTCTTTTGGAGACCCAGTACTTC	CSATLDSLLETQYF
TRBD1	TRBV7-9	TRBJ1-1	NA	TGTGCCAGCAGCCCCCAAGACAGGGCCCTGAACACTGAAGCTTTCTTT	CASSPQDRALNTEAFF
TRBD2	TRBV20-1	TRBJ2-7	few	TGCAGCGCCCGGGGGCCTAGCGGGATCATCGACTCCTACGAGCAGTACTTC	CSARGPSGIIDSYEQYF
NA	TRBV20-1	TRBJ1-1	many	TGCAGTGCTCCGAAGCAGGGTGCTGAAGCTTTCTTT	CSAPKQGAEAFF
NA	TRBV20-1	TRBJ1-5	many	TGCAGTGCTAGAGAGGGTGGGGGCAGCAATCAGCCCCAGCATTTT	CSAREGGGSNQPQHF
NA	TRBV5-1	TRBJ2-5	few	TGCGCCAGCAGCGACCCTGGCGGGGTTCAAGAGACCCAGTACTTC	CASSDPGGVQETQYF
TRBD1	TRBV10-3	TRBJ1-1	many	TGTGCCCTCCGGGGACAGGACACTGAAGCTTTCTTT	CALRGQDTEAFF
NA	TRBV24-1	TRBJ1-5	many	TGTGCCACCAGTGATGGGGGAGGGCAGCCCCAGCATTTT	CATSDGGGQPQHF
NA	TRBV29-1	TRBJ1-2	NA	TGCAGCGTCGAACGGGAGACCGACCTGTATGGCTACACCTTC	CSVERETDLYGYTF
NA	TRBV20-1	TRBJ1-2	NA	TGCAGTGCTATGGGACCAGTCCTGGGCTATGGCTACACCTTC	CSAMGPVLGYGYTF
NA	TRBV7-3	TRBJ1-1	NA	TGTGCCTGGAGTTTGGGGGGGCCGAACACTGAAGCTTTCTTT	CAWSLGGPNTEAFF
TRBD2	TRBV12-3/TRBV12-4	TRBJ2-5	NA	TGTGCTAGTGGCTATGGGACAGACAGGACTAGCGGAGACCAAGAGACCCAGTACTTC	CASGYGTDRTSGDQETQYF
TRBD1	TRBV7-6	TRBJ1-1	many	TGTGCCAGCAGCCCCAGGACAGGAATGAACACTGAAGCTTTCTTT	CASSPRTGMNTEAFF
NA	TRBV10-3	TRBJ1-2	few	TGTGCCAGCGAAAGGATGATGTATGGCTACACCTTC	CASERMMYGYTF
TRBD1	TRBV2	TRBJ1-6	NA	TGTGCCAGCAGCGACGACAGGGATGGTTCACCCCTCCACTTT	CASSDDRDGSPLHF
NA	TRBV7-6	TRBJ1-1	NA	TGTGCCAGCAGCTCCCTCGGTGCGGAAGCTTTCTTT	CASSSLGAEAFF